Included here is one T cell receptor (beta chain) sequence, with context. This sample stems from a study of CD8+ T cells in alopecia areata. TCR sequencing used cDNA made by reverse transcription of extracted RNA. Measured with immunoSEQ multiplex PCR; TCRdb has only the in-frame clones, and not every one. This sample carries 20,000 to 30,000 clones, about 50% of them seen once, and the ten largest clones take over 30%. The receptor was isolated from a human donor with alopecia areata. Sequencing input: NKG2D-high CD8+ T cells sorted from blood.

The CDR3 region is CASSLWVQGTGETQYF. CDR3 nucleotide sequence: TGTGCCAGCAGCTTATGGGTACAGGGGACCGGAGAGACCCAGTACTTC. The V and J genes are TRBV7-3 and TRBJ2-5; 7 bases align to TRBD1. Germline-derived CDR1 and CDR2 are SGHTA and FQGTGA. V shed 2 bases, J shed 4 bases, and the junction held 10 bases outside the gene matches. This CDR3 contains 16 residues.